This TCR beta chain was sequenced in a study of T cells in localized non-small cell lung cancer. Study-wide results and limits: Longer survival (overall) was linked to higher T cell density in blood.

In its sample, this clone was seen once. The antigen remains undetermined. Profiling relied on immunoSEQ multiplex PCR, and the TCRdb table lists in-frame clones only, not all of them. The repertoire holds approximately 45,000 clones, 65% to 90% seen once, with 15% to 20% in the top ten. There are 12 residues in the CDR3. In germline, CDR1 is ENHRY, CDR2 SYGVKD. Deletions cut 2 bases from V and 9 bases from J, with 10 bases between. The sample in question was peripheral blood mononuclear cells, obtained before any cancer treatment. The origin of this receptor is a man aged 40-75 years with stage III lung adenocarcinoma. The chain joins TRBV10-3 to TRBJ1-2; D remains unclear. In DNA form, the CDR3 reads TGTGCCATCAGTGAGCCCGGTCTGCGCTACACCTTC. Translated, it gives CAISEPGLRYTF.